This T cell receptor beta chain originates from a study of cytomegalovirus exposure and HLA in healthy donors. Study-level results: HLA alleles showed associations with roughly 17,000 TCR beta sequences in a later analysis, at a 0.05 false discovery rate. Segments of the TCR beta V type were, in most cases, productive about 90% or about 30% of the time in an earlier analysis.

V dropped 4 bases and J dropped 4; count of bases not matched to a gene: 12. Germline CDR1 and CDR2: GTSNPN and SVGIG (reference sequence). There are 15 residues in the CDR3. Notes on this clone: Antigen specificity is unknown.

60 Vbeta and 13 Jbeta primers were used in PCR. Profiled with immunoSEQ multiplex PCR; TCRdb holds only in-frame clones, not every one. This repertoire shows approximately 100,000 clones, approximately 81% found once; its top ten account for approximately 4.2%. Sequenced: PBMCs. V and J are TRBV30 and TRBJ1-2, with 7 bases aligning to TRBD1. The clonotype originates from a female donor in good health and CMV-seropositive. The chain's CDR3 is CAWMDTRGAFYGYTF. CDR3 bases: TGTGCCTGGATGGACACCAGGGGGGCCTTCTATGGCTACACCTTC.